This TCR beta chain was profiled in a study of shared clonotypes between healthy human individuals (dated by TCRdb to the early 2020s). Study-wide context: Three men and two women, aged 18 to 49 years, made up the cohort. For each donor, three plates each were used for CD4 naive and CD4 memory, two plates were used for CD8 naive, and one plate was used for CD8 memory. The study deeply sequenced blood TCR repertoires of five healthy adults to estimate repertoire size and the extent of clonotype sharing between individuals. To increase sequencing depth and limit assay-specific biases, TCR repertoire library preparation and sequencing were carried out by different laboratories using diverse techniques. Leukapheresis yielded between about 0.8 and 9.5 billion PBMCs per donor.

Details on this clone: Its antigen is still unknown. Base qualities were left out, and no much larger clone turns up one base away.

Findings and caveats that apply to the study as a whole: Even with the large sequencing depth, rarefaction of the sorted-subset datasets indicated that sequencing was incomplete. Approximately 5% of naive CD4, 3% to 3.5% of naive CD8, 2.3% of memory CD4, and less than 0.45% of memory CD8 clonotypes were shared across several donors. Sampling was restricted to blood, and TCR repertoires in tissue are likely to differ from TCR repertoires in blood. Because the study included only a small number of donors, the genetic and exposure-history diversity represented was limited. Larger estimated clonotype richness was generally found for naive subsets than for memory subsets. Pairwise subsampling indicated that sequencing depth was expected to affect the degree of clonotype sharing among donors. Clonotypes shared by all four sorted-subset donors showed higher generation probabilities than non-shared clonotypes.

Using the deep immunoSEQ assay, TCR CDR3 regions were amplified from genomic DNA by multiplex PCR. For each cell subset, the extracted genomic DNA was distributed evenly across all wells of several immunoSEQ 96-well plates, and each plate served as one replicate. For sorted subsets, each replicate PCR was loaded with about 200 ng genomic DNA, equivalent to 30,000 to 35,000 T cell genomes. The purified libraries were quantified using a Qubit 3.0 fluorometer, sized with a Bioanalyzer 2100, and then quantified again using the KAPA Library Quantification kit. Each immunoSEQ 96-well plate was sequenced on its own single-read 150-cycle Illumina NextSeq 550 flow cell. In the authors' own workflow: Because the immunoSEQ output included only junctional sequences and no quality scores, the filtering could not be the same as the filtering used for full-length reads. To assign V/J genes and CDR3, sequences were annotated using PyIR, a Python wrapper for IgBLAST v1.9, with IMGT germline references. Reads were removed for weak V/J assignments (E-value above 1e-6), missing CDR3, stop codons, out-of-frame junctions, or ambiguous translated residues. V3J clonotypes were defined as sequences sharing an identical inferred V gene, J gene, and CDR3 amino acid sequence. To compute the percentage overlap between repertoires, the number of shared unique clonotypes was divided by the size of the smaller repertoire. Richness of each repertoire was evaluated using RTK rarefaction, the Chao1 estimator, and Recon v2.1 estimates of unobserved clonotypes. OLGA was used to compute generation probabilities for all TCRbeta clonotypes that the gDNA method yielded from a handful of donors. The source is immuneACCESS, and TCRdb retained only in-frame sequences with V and J called. Part of the clones is not carried over; for the studies checked, unresolved V genes explain less than half of this, and the remainder is unexplained. V, J and clone size derive from that table, while D and trimming were established from the DNA sequence. The sample table records hundreds of thousands of clones; about 74% of these occur just once. The ten largest clones represent approximately 1.6% of the sample.

The germline V gene yields SGHTA for CDR1 and FQGNSA for CDR2. Deletion took 5 bases off V and 1 base off J, with a span of 16 bases between the germline ends. Taken from cysteine to phenylalanine, the CDR3 has 16 residues. The DNA shown is the 48-base CDR3, in frame from base 1. Donors were healthy HIV-negative adults with no recently reported acute infections or vaccinations. Every donor was a Caucasian adult living in Nashville, Tennessee, USA. CD4+ T cells were enriched by magnetic negative selection; naive cells were then positively selected on CD45RA, and the negative fraction formed the memory subset. Blood was collected by leukapheresis, and PBMCs were isolated by Ficoll-Histopaque density gradient centrifugation and then cryopreserved in liquid nitrogen vapor phase. Purity and quantity of every magnetically sorted T cell population were checked by analytical flow cytometry. Genomic DNA was isolated from every sorted fraction and measured by UV absorbance on a Nanodrop 2000c.

Sequencing was carried out using memory CD4+ T cells sorted from blood. The intended sense of this specimen's cell subset or site label: CD45RA-negative fraction. The V and J segments used are TRBV7-2 and TRBJ2-3; 6 matching bases give a weak D call of TRBD2. The sequence was obtained from a woman in her thirties in good health. For the CDR3, the sequence is CASSLRAGSGTDTQYF. The DNA is TGTGCCAGCAGCCTTAGGGCGGGGTCGGGCACAGATACGCAGTATTTT.